This record covers a single T cell receptor (beta chain). No antigen is known for it. No quality values exist for individual bases; no much larger clone is one base distant. Using the deep immunoSEQ assay, multiplex PCR amplified TCR CDR3 regions from genomic DNA. Extracted genomic DNA from each cell subset was spread evenly across all wells of several immunoSEQ 96-well plates, with each plate serving as a replicate. For sorted subsets, each replicate PCR was loaded with 200 ng genomic DNA, equivalent to 30,000 to 35,000 T cell genomes. The purified libraries were quantified using a Qubit 3.0 fluorometer, sized with a Bioanalyzer 2100, and then quantified again using the KAPA Library Quantification kit. Every immunoSEQ 96-well plate was sequenced on a separate single-read 150-cycle Illumina NextSeq 550 flow cell. Under the source paper's analysis protocol: Because the immunoSEQ output held only junctional sequences and lacked quality scores, the filtering could not match the filtering applied to full-length reads. To assign V/J genes and CDR3, sequences were annotated against IMGT germline references using PyIR, a Python wrapper for IgBLAST v1.9. Any read was removed if the V/J assignment was weak (E-value above 1e-6), the CDR3 was missing, or the read contained stop codons, out-of-frame junctions, or ambiguous translated residues. V3J clonotypes were defined as sequences sharing an identical inferred V gene, J gene, and CDR3 amino acid sequence. Percentage overlap between repertoires was calculated by dividing the number of shared unique clonotypes by the size of the smaller repertoire. Repertoire richness was assessed with RTK rarefaction, the Chao1 estimator, and Recon v2.1 estimates of unobserved clonotypes. OLGA was used to compute generation probabilities for all TCRbeta clonotypes that the gDNA method yielded from a handful of donors. This immuneACCESS table, as held by TCRdb, lists in-frame sequences with V and J called but not all clones. Of the missing ones, under half trace to an unresolved V gene in checked studies; the others have no known cause. The V and J calls and the clone size are those of that table, but D and trimming were determined from the DNA. The table for this sample lists 2.3 million or so clones; approximately 95% of them were counted only once. The ten biggest clones cover about 0.39% of the sample.

The data belong to a study of shared clonotypes between healthy human individuals (TCRdb year 2020). Background for the entire study: A couple of women and a few men aged 18 to 49 years were included in the cohort. For each donor, CD4 naive and CD4 memory were each given three plates, CD8 naive was given two plates, and CD8 memory was given one plate. To estimate repertoire size and how much clonotype sharing occurs between individuals, the study deeply sequenced the blood TCR repertoires of about five healthy adults. Different laboratories and diverse techniques were used to prepare libraries and sequence TCR repertoires, to increase sequencing depth and limit assay-specific biases. Per donor, leukapheresis produced somewhere between about 0.9 and 9.5 billion PBMCs. General study outcomes and caveats: Only blood was sampled, and tissue TCR repertoires likely differ from those in blood. Incomplete sequencing was indicated by rarefaction of sorted-subset datasets, despite the large sequencing depth. Pairwise subsampling led to the expectation that sequencing depth would affect the degree of clonotype sharing among donors. Because the study included a small number of donors, the genetic and exposure-history diversity represented was limited. Across a few donors, approximately 4.6% of naive CD4, roughly 3.8% of naive CD8, 2.3% of memory CD4, and 0.4% to 0.45% of memory CD8 clonotypes were shared. Compared with non-shared clonotypes, the clonotypes found in all four sorted-subset donors had higher generation probabilities. Larger estimated clonotype richness was generally found for naive subsets than for memory subsets.

Donors were healthy HIV-negative adults with no recently reported acute infections or vaccinations. Every donor was a Caucasian adult residing in Nashville, Tennessee, USA. Magnetic negative selection was used to enrich CD4+ T cells, after which naive cells were positively selected on CD45RA and the negative fraction became the memory subset. Blood was obtained by leukapheresis, after which PBMCs were separated by Ficoll-Histopaque density gradient centrifugation and cryopreserved in liquid nitrogen vapor phase. Purity and quantity of every magnetically sorted T cell population were checked by analytical flow cytometry. From each sorted fraction, genomic DNA was isolated and quantified by UV absorbance on a Nanodrop 2000c. From cysteine to phenylalanine, the CDR3 is 14 amino acids long. The only DNA kept is the CDR3, 42 bases in frame from the first base. The germline V gene specifies SGHRS as CDR1 and YFSETQ as CDR2. A distance of 12 bases separates the germline ends of V and J, which lose 0 bases and 6 bases respectively.

This TCR came from a man aged 18-30 years in good health. Some clones in this sample may be carry-over from other donors' samples. This chain joins TRBV5-1 to TRBJ1-2, with the D gene not clear enough to name. The specimen sequenced was naive CD4+ T cells from PBMCs. Sample cell subset or site, as interpreted from the label and publication: CD45RA+ positively selected. The CDR3 is CASSLADGGDGYTF. In nucleotide form, the sequence is TGCGCCAGCAGCTTGGCCGACGGCGGAGATGGCTACACCTTC. Extended through the reference TRBV5-1 and TRBJ1-2 proteins, this CDR3 yields the full variable domain: KAGVTQTPRYLIKTRGQQVTLSCSPISGHRSVSWYQQTPGQGLQFLFEYFSETQRNKGNFPGRFSGRQFSNSRSEMNVSTLELGDSALYLCASSLADGGDGYTFGSGTRLTVV.